What follows describes a single T cell receptor (beta chain). This clone's antigen is unknown. Qualities for individual bases were not recorded, and no much larger clone is one base off. The sample belongs to a study of Ad26.COV2.S vaccination and SARS-CoV-2 variants (dated by TCRdb to the early 2020s). At the level of the whole study: TCRbeta repertoire sequencing was used to assess the specificity and breadth of SARS-CoV-2-reactive T cell receptors after Ad26.COV2.S vaccination. A total of some 30 samples were included in the TCR-sequenced set, comprising 19 Ad26.COV2.S vaccine recipients, 5 placebo recipients and 8 SARS-CoV-2 convalescent individuals. Findings and caveats that apply to the study as a whole: It was noted by the authors that total T cell responses may have been underestimated by the TCR breadth and depth analyses. Compared with placebo recipients, Ad26.COV2.S recipients showed higher spike-specific TCR breadth (P = 0.0014). Vaccine and placebo recipients had comparable non-spike TCR breadth, which fits with the vaccine containing only spike. After vaccination, substantial breadth of spike-specific CD8+ and CD4+ T cell responses was reported.

The immunoSEQ Assay was the method used to sequence TCRbeta CDR3 regions. After extraction, genomic DNA underwent amplification by bias-controlled multiplex PCR, followed by high-throughput sequencing. Turning to the authors' computational methods: Collapsing and filtering of sequences were performed to quantify the absolute abundance of each unique TCRbeta CDR3 region. T cell fraction was estimated by normalizing TCRbeta template counts to usable DNA, which was measured by amplifying reference genes present in all nucleated cells. Repertoire TCRs were annotated as SARS-CoV-2-specific when V gene, CDR3 amino acid sequence and J gene were exactly matched to a known reactive TCR set. The reference SARS-CoV-2 TCR set came from MIRA and was filtered for enrichment in COVID-19-positive ImmuneCODE repertoires, removing public or cross-reactive TCRs. Based on the MIRA antigens, annotated TCRs were further analysed at the level of specific ORF or position within ORF. Breadth was defined as annotated unique rearrangements over total unique productive rearrangements; depth was the summed frequency of those rearrangements. Two-sided Wilcoxon rank-sum tests were used to compare TCR breadth between groups. TCRdb provides this immuneACCESS table in a form limited to in-frame rearrangements. Some clones are lacking; in checked studies, under half of them reflect an unresolved V gene, and why the rest are absent is not known. V, J and clone size are those of that table, while D and trimming were read from the DNA. In all, the sample holds about 180,000 clones, and around 88% of those were seen once. The ten most abundant clones make up less than 6% of the sample.

Taken with the paper, the label for time point translates to: individuals recovered from natural SARS-CoV-2 infection. The receptor's source is a human donor who had recovered from COVID-19. The sample in question was peripheral blood, obtained after recovery from COVID-19.

The CDR3 protein sequence reads: CASSLTGYTDTQYF. The DNA is as follows: TGCGCCAGCAGCTTGACGGGATACACAGATACGCAGTATTTT. The receptor chain draws on TRBV5-1 and TRBJ2-3; the D gene is perhaps TRBD2, on 5 matching bases. The junction carries 8 bases between V and J, which are trimmed by 1 base and 2 bases respectively. CDR1 is given as SGHRS and CDR2 as YFSETQ, both from the germline V gene. CDR3 length: 14 amino acids, cysteine to phenylalanine. This entry keeps only the CDR3 DNA: 42 bases, framed from base 1.